The rows below give T cell receptor beta chains drawn from one sample of a study of T cell responses to AZD1222 COVID-19 vaccine. Repertoires were generated with immunoSEQ multiplex PCR, while TCRdb's copy carries only in-frame clones and drops some. The sample includes around 160,000 clones, 92% of them seen just once. The sample was peripheral blood, taken 28 days after the second AZD1222 dose. These receptors were taken from an adult who received the AZD1222 COVID-19 vaccine. Both conserved end residues are part of each CDR3. D genes are given only for firm matches. Not all rows give a size; the values are once, few, many and, for expanded clones, a class.

TRBJ2-7 | - | 14 | TRBD2 | TRBV18 | TGTGCCAGCTCACCTGGGACTAGCGCCTACGAGCAGTACTTC | CASSPGTSAYEQYF
TRBJ2-1 | - | 16 | TRBD2 | TRBV7-6 | TGTGCCAGCAGTTCCACCCGGGACTACCCGACCTCTGAGCAGTTCTTC | CASSSTRDYPTSEQFF
TRBJ1-5 | once | 13 | - | TRBV6-1 | TGTGCCAGCAGTGAATATAGCAATCAGCCCCAGCATTTT | CASSEYSNQPQHF
TRBJ1-2 | - | 14 | - | TRBV2 | TGTGCCAGCACCGGTTGGGGAACAGGCTATGGCTACACCTTC | CASTGWGTGYGYTF
TRBJ1-4 | - | 15 | - | TRBV5-5 | TGTGCCAGCAGCTTGGTGGCAGGGGTGGGAGAAAAACTGTTTTTT | CASSLVAGVGEKLFF
TRBJ1-1 | once | 13 | TRBD1 | TRBV7-9 | TGTGCCAGCAGCCCGCAGGGGGTCACTGAAGCTTTCTTT | CASSPQGVTEAFF
TRBJ2-5 | - | 14 | - | TRBV2 | TGTGCCAGCAGTGAATCGGATAGGGGGGTGACCCAGTACTTC | CASSESDRGVTQYF
TRBJ2-2 | - | 12 | - | TRBV7-9 | TGTGCCAGCAGCTCCCGAACCGGGGAGCTGTTTTTT | CASSSRTGELFF
TRBJ1-6 | once | 16 | - | TRBV28 | TGTGCCAGCAGCGACTCCTACAGGCTGACGAATTCACCCCTCCACTTT | CASSDSYRLTNSPLHF
TRBJ1-6 | - | 14 | - | TRBV7-2 | TGTGCCAGCAGCTTACTTACAGGGCACTCACCCCTCCACTTT | CASSLLTGHSPLHF
TRBJ1-1 | once | 12 | - | TRBV3-1/TRBV3-2 | TGTGCCAGCAGCCAGGGCGTCACTGAAGCTTTCTTT | CASSQGVTEAFF
TRBJ2-1 | - | 16 | TRBD2 | TRBV14 | TGTGCCAGCAGCCCAAGGACTAGCGGGGCCTACAATGAGCAGTTCTTC | CASSPRTSGAYNEQFF
TRBJ1-1 | - | 15 | - | TRBV25-1 | TGTGCCAGCAGTGAATTCGGTAAATACTCAAGCGAAGCTTTCTTT | CASSEFGKYSSEAFF
TRBJ2-7 | - | 15 | TRBD1 | TRBV11-3 | TGTGCCAGCAGCGCCCGGGGGACAGGGGGCGAAGAGCAGTACTTC | CASSARGTGGEEQYF